Listed below are T cell receptor beta chains from one sample, sequenced in a study of cytomegalovirus exposure and HLA in healthy donors. Sequencing used immunoSEQ multiplex PCR; TCRdb keeps in-frame clones, though not all of them. This repertoire shows approximately 280,000 clones, roughly 85% found once; its top ten account for roughly 4%. Source material: PBMCs. All receptors come from a man aged 40-49 years in good health and CMV-seropositive. Each CDR3 is given with its conserved first and last residue.

CDR3aa: CASSPTGQGGQYF; v_gene: TRBV19; j_gene: TRBJ2-3
CDR3aa: CAGEVSYEQYF; v_gene: TRBV7-9; j_gene: TRBJ2-7
CDR3aa: CASSLAERGQLEQFF; v_gene: TRBV7-8; j_gene: TRBJ2-1
CDR3aa: CASSLDGDSVPQHF; v_gene: TRBV5-1; j_gene: TRBJ1-5
CDR3aa: CASSSNQGQGALDQPQHF; v_gene: TRBV28; j_gene: TRBJ1-5
CDR3aa: CASSEERGYSNQPQHF; v_gene: TRBV2; j_gene: TRBJ1-5
CDR3aa: CASSLVPTGKPGELFF; v_gene: TRBV7-9; j_gene: TRBJ2-2
CDR3aa: CASSPGLPWGNEQFF; v_gene: TRBV7-3; j_gene: TRBJ2-1
CDR3aa: CASSSSSGGSSYNEQFF; v_gene: TRBV7-6; j_gene: TRBJ2-1
CDR3aa: CASSLWAGSNTGELFF; v_gene: TRBV28; j_gene: TRBJ2-2
CDR3aa: CASSDLTGGVDIQYF; v_gene: TRBV2; j_gene: TRBJ2-4
CDR3aa: CASSQGTSGANPYQETQYF; v_gene: TRBV7-2; j_gene: TRBJ2-5
CDR3aa: CASSGGSTNTGELFF; v_gene: TRBV28; j_gene: TRBJ2-2
CDR3aa: CSVSDRGRVNYGYTF; v_gene: TRBV29-1; j_gene: TRBJ1-2
CDR3aa: CASSLSRGPHNEQFF; v_gene: TRBV28; j_gene: TRBJ2-1
CDR3aa: CASSPGLRGRTNTGELFF; v_gene: TRBV5-6; j_gene: TRBJ2-2
CDR3aa: CASSLVGISYEQYF; v_gene: TRBV5-8; j_gene: TRBJ2-7
CDR3aa: CAWSRELAGSNEQFF; v_gene: TRBV30; j_gene: TRBJ2-1
CDR3aa: CASSPSYNEQFF; v_gene: TRBV7-9; j_gene: TRBJ2-1
CDR3aa: CASSLRLAGGSDTQYF; v_gene: TRBV7-2; j_gene: TRBJ2-3
CDR3aa: CASSIDSSYNEQFF; v_gene: TRBV6-5; j_gene: TRBJ2-1
CDR3aa: CASSILMETGNYGYTF; v_gene: TRBV19; j_gene: TRBJ1-2
CDR3aa: CASGGRSSYEQYF; v_gene: TRBV28; j_gene: TRBJ2-7
CDR3aa: CASSFFGSQPQHF; v_gene: TRBV5-6; j_gene: TRBJ1-5
CDR3aa: CASSYGQPLSYEQYF; v_gene: TRBV28; j_gene: TRBJ2-7
CDR3aa: CASSYRGRYEQYF; v_gene: TRBV6-5; j_gene: TRBJ2-7
CDR3aa: CASSQDRRTGGLYGYTF; v_gene: TRBV4-1; j_gene: TRBJ1-2
CDR3aa: CASSLEGGPTYEQYF; v_gene: TRBV7-9; j_gene: TRBJ2-7
CDR3aa: CASGTGTSGSTDTQYF; v_gene: TRBV12-5; j_gene: TRBJ2-3
CDR3aa: CASSRRQGASYGYTF; v_gene: TRBV6-1; j_gene: TRBJ1-2
CDR3aa: CASIWSGETNTEAFF; v_gene: TRBV2; j_gene: TRBJ1-1
CDR3aa: CASTKLREGPGELFF; v_gene: TRBV4-2; j_gene: TRBJ2-2
CDR3aa: CASSQQGLETQYF; v_gene: TRBV28; j_gene: TRBJ2-5
CDR3aa: CAGGNTEAFF; v_gene: TRBV6-4; j_gene: TRBJ1-1
CDR3aa: CASSQLGAQGYTF; v_gene: TRBV16; j_gene: TRBJ1-2
CDR3aa: CASSRRLPPYEQYF; v_gene: TRBV28; j_gene: TRBJ2-7
CDR3aa: CASSGRFGQVYEQYF; v_gene: TRBV25-1; j_gene: TRBJ2-7
CDR3aa: CATSRVAGSFTQPQHF; v_gene: TRBV15; j_gene: TRBJ1-5
CDR3aa: CASSQVGAEGEKLFF; v_gene: TRBV4-1; j_gene: TRBJ1-4
CDR3aa: CSGAGDRGSNIQYF; v_gene: TRBV29-1; j_gene: TRBJ2-4
CDR3aa: CASSYPGQEIHEQYF; v_gene: TRBV28; j_gene: TRBJ2-7
CDR3aa: CASSRGTGDNVPTDTQYF; v_gene: TRBV5-1; j_gene: TRBJ2-3
CDR3aa: CASSVDSQETQYF; v_gene: TRBV2; j_gene: TRBJ2-5
CDR3aa: CASSYSFGTEAFF; v_gene: TRBV11-3; j_gene: TRBJ1-1
CDR3aa: CASSFGAGGYRGYTF; v_gene: TRBV28; j_gene: TRBJ1-2
CDR3aa: CASSLVGTGGQPQHF; v_gene: TRBV28; j_gene: TRBJ1-5
CDR3aa: CASRPTGTNTEAFF; v_gene: TRBV7-3; j_gene: TRBJ1-1
CDR3aa: CASSRTSGRVYNEQFF; v_gene: TRBV7-3; j_gene: TRBJ2-1
CDR3aa: CASSLTAGGFDSYEQYF; v_gene: TRBV28; j_gene: TRBJ2-7
CDR3aa: CASSTSGTGNTGELFF; v_gene: TRBV10-2; j_gene: TRBJ2-2
CDR3aa: CASSPYRDRGAIPYGYTF; v_gene: TRBV7-9; j_gene: TRBJ1-2